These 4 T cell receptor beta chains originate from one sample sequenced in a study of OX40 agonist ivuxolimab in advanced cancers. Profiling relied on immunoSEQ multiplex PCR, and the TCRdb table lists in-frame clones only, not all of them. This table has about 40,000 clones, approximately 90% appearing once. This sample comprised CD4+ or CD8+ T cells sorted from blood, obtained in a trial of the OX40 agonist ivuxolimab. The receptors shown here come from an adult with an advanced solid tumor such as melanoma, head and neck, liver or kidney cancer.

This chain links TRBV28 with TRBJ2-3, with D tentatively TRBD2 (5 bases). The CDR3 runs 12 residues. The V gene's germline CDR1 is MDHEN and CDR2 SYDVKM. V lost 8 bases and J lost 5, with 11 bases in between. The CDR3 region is CASETREDTQYF. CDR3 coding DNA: TGTGCCAGCGAAACCCGGGAAGATACGCAGTATTTT.

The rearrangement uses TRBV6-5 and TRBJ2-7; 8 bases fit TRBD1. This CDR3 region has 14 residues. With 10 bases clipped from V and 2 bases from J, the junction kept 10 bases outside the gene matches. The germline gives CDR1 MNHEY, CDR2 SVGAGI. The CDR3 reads CAIGTQGGPYEQYF. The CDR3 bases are TGTGCCATCGGGACACAGGGGGGCCCCTACGAGCAGTACTTC.

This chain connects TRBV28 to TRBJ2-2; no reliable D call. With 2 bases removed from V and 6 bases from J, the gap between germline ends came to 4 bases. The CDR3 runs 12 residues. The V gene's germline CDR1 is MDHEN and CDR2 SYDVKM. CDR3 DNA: TGTGCCAGCAGTTTACGCGCCGGGGAGCTGTTTTTT. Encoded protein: CASSLRAGELFF.

The CDR3: CASSLGPGNTEAFF. CDR3 bases: TGCGCCAGCAGCTTGGGTCCGGGAAACACTGAAGCTTTCTTT. The chain couples TRBV5-1 to TRBJ1-1; no definite D call. Germline assignment: CDR1 SGHRS and CDR2 YFSETQ. CDR3 length: 14 amino acids. Trimming removed 0 bases at V and 2 bases at J, with 8 bases between.